The 5 T cell receptor beta chains reported below all come from one sample, sequenced in a study of vaccination and CD4 T cells after COVID-19. The sample's treatment: roughly ten-day PBMC culture with coronavirus spike peptide pools or control peptides (ViraFEST assay). Cultured CD4+ T-cell DNA underwent Oncomine TCR Beta short-read sequencing. TCRdb itself ran the PCR reads through MiXCR, one entry per CDR3 protein. Among under 15,000 distinct CDR3 sequences, roughly 41% were seen once, and the ten largest hold 9% to 9.5%. No cognate antigen is known for these TCRs. The source material was CD4+ T cells from blood, cultured in vitro. These receptors were taken from a human donor who had recovered from COVID-19.

This clonotype was observed once. J is TRBJ1-1 and V is TRBV12-3 or TRBV12-4; possibly TRBD1 for D (6 bases). The CDR3 has 17 residues. Trimming cost V 5 bases and J 4 bases, with 23 bases left between them. CDR3 loop: CASSTGWVGGSSTEAFF. CDR3 bases: TGTGCCAGCAGTACGGGGTGGGTGGGGGGCTCTAGCACTGAAGCTTTCTTT.

J is TRBJ1-5 and V is TRBV6-1; D might be TRBD1 (5 bases). This CDR3 has 15 residues. V was cut by 6 bases and J by 7 bases, with 19 bases left in between. Germline V gene data show CDR1 as MNHNS and CDR2 as SASEGT. CDR3 nucleotides: TGTGCCAGCAGCTTAGCGTCAGGGAATTCCCAGCCCCAGCATTTT. Encoded protein: CASSLASGNSQPQHF.

This clonotype was picked up a small number of times. The chain is built from TRBV24-1 and TRBJ1-5, with 8 bases fitting TRBD1. The J segment lost 7 bases and the V segment lost 3 bases, leaving 13 bases of the junction unmatched. This CDR3 comprises 17 residues. Germline V gene sequence: CDR1 KGHDR, CDR2 SFDVKD. The CDR3 DNA reads as TGTGCCACCAGTGATGGGTTGGCAGGGGGCGATATCCAGCCCCAGCATTTT. Amino acids: CATSDGLAGGDIQPQHF.

The chain has TRBV28 and TRBJ1-1; 8 bases fit TRBD1. This CDR3 region has 14 residues. From germline, CDR1 is MDHEN and CDR2 SYDVKM. J gave up 0 bases and V 6 bases, and 3 bases lay outside the gene matches. The CDR3 nucleotides are TGTGCCAGCAGACTGGACAGGGTGAACACTGAAGCTTTCTTT. Translating it yields CASRLDRVNTEAFF.

This clonotype has a handful of counts. The J gene is TRBJ2-2, the V gene TRBV19; D is possibly TRBD1 or TRBD2 (5 bases each). The CDR3 runs 14 residues. Germline V gene sequence: CDR1 LNHDA, CDR2 SQIVND (reference sequence). Trimming removed 3 bases from V and 5 bases from J, with 10 bases in between. This CDR3 reads CASSIVEGTGELFF. The CDR3, as DNA: TGTGCCAGTAGTATCGTCGAGGGGACCGGGGAGCTGTTTTTT.